Below are 19 T cell receptor beta chains sequenced from a single sample in a study of T cell responses to AZD1222 COVID-19 vaccine. The protocol was immunoSEQ multiplex PCR, while the TCRdb copy is restricted to in-frame clones and leaves out a portion. The repertoire holds 150,000 to 200,000 clones, with about 92% as singletons. Material: peripheral blood, obtained on day 0 of AZD1222 vaccination. The receptors originated from an adult in good health.

The chain combines TRBV28 with TRBJ1-6; TRBD1 might be the D (5 bases). The germline V gene has CDR1 MDHEN and CDR2 SYDVKM. V lost 6 bases and J lost 8, with 14 bases in between. This CDR3 spans 14 amino acids. CDR3 in amino acids: CASSLRGLDSPLHF. CDR3 nucleotide sequence: TGTGCCAGCAGCTTAAGGGGACTTGATTCACCCCTCCACTTT.

The chain joins TRBV30 to TRBJ1-1; a possible D gene is TRBD1 (5 bases). V lost 2 bases to trimming and J lost 4 bases, with 8 bases between them. The germline CDR1 and CDR2 sequences are GTSNPN and SVGIG (reference sequence). CDR3 size: 12 residues. The CDR3 bases are TGTGCCTGGAGTTCGGGGCCCACTGAAGCTTTCTTT. As protein: CAWSSGPTEAFF.

CDR3 nucleotide sequence: TGTGCCAGCAGCTTGTACTCCTACAATGAGCAGTTCTTC. Protein sequence: CASSLYSYNEQFF. The chain employs TRBV5-8 and TRBJ2-1; D unresolved. The CDR3 has 13 residues. Germline V gives CDR1 SGHTS, CDR2 YDEGEE. V lost 1 base to trimming and J lost 0 bases, with 2 bases between them.

J is TRBJ1-4 and V is TRBV4-2; tentatively, D is TRBD1 (6 bases). Germline V gene lookup returns CDR1 LGHNA and CDR2 YNFKEQ. V was cut by 5 bases and J by 6 bases, with 16 bases left in between. The CDR3 is 15 amino acids. The CDR3 is CASSVQGGPDEKLFF. As DNA, the CDR3 is TGTGCCAGCAGCGTTCAAGGGGGGCCGGATGAAAAACTGTTTTTT.

The V and J genes are TRBV6-2 or TRBV6-3 and TRBJ1-5; TRBD1 is a possible D gene (5 bases). Germline CDR1 is MNHEY and CDR2 is SVGEGT. V lost 4 bases and J 6 bases, leaving 13 bases between the germline ends. The CDR3 runs to 14 residues. DNA for the CDR3: TGTGCCAGCAGTTTCCGGGACTTAGGTCAGCCCCAGCATTTT. Its translation: CASSFRDLGQPQHF.

CDR3 loop: CASSFAGTAQETQYF. CDR3 DNA: TGCGCCAGCAGCTTCGCCGGGACAGCACAAGAGACCCAGTACTTC. The genes are TRBV5-1 and TRBJ2-5, with 7 positions matching TRBD1. The CDR3 has 15 amino acids. CDR1 and CDR2 (germline): SGHRS, YFSETQ. Unmatched junction bases numbered 6, after V lost 2 bases and J lost 2 bases.

The chain is built from TRBV9 and TRBJ1-3; D uncertain. Trimming shortened V by 3 bases and J by 2 bases, and 15 bases separated the two germline ends. The germline CDR1 and CDR2 sequences are SGDLS and YYNGEE. This CDR3 region has 16 residues. This CDR3 is CASSGRPGKTGNTIYF. In nucleotides, the CDR3 is TGTGCCAGCAGCGGTCGCCCGGGGAAAACTGGAAACACCATATATTTT.

The rearrangement joins TRBV5-8 to TRBJ2-3, with D uncertain. The CDR3 is made up of 12 amino acids. Germline CDR1 and CDR2: SGHTS and YDEGEE. Trimming pared 10 bases from V and 0 bases from J, leaving 9 bases between. This chain's CDR3 is CAAQGSTDTQYF. The CDR3 DNA reads as TGTGCCGCACAAGGTAGCACAGATACGCAGTATTTT.

The V and J genes are TRBV19 and TRBJ1-5, with 8 bases aligning to TRBD1. V shed 5 bases and J 7 bases; nucleotides not matched to a gene: 7. Germline values: CDR1 LNHDA, CDR2 SQIVND (reference sequence). The CDR3 spans 14 residues. CDR3 residues: CASSPTGARQPQHF. In DNA, the CDR3 is TGTGCCAGTAGTCCGACAGGGGCGAGACAGCCCCAGCATTTT.

This CDR3 is CASSKQGNNQPQHF. In DNA form, the CDR3 reads TGTGCCAGTAGTAAACAGGGTAACAATCAGCCCCAGCATTTT. The chain joins TRBV6-4 to TRBJ1-5, with D possibly TRBD1 on 6 matching bases. Germline CDR1 and CDR2: MRHNA and SNTAGT. The CDR3 contains 14 residues. V lost 9 bases and J 3 bases, leaving 15 bases between the germline ends.

The chain employs TRBV19 and TRBJ1-1; a weak D match, TRBD1 (5 bases). The V gene's germline CDR1 is LNHDA and CDR2 SQIVND (reference sequence). V lost 3 bases to trimming and J lost 0 bases, with 11 bases between them. The CDR3 contains 15 residues. The CDR3 DNA reads as TGTGCCAGTAGTATGGGGCTCCTTATGAACACTGAAGCTTTCTTT. Its translation is CASSMGLLMNTEAFF.

This clone was recorded once. The rearrangement joins TRBV11-3 to TRBJ1-6; no reliable D call. CDR1 and CDR2 from the germline V gene are SGHNT and YENEEA. This CDR3 comprises 15 residues. The ends were cut back, 0 bases at V and 8 bases at J, with 11 bases in the middle. Here the CDR3 DNA reads TGTGCCAGCAGCTTAGAAGGTGGGAACGATTCACCCCTCCACTTT. Translated: CASSLEGGNDSPLHF.

This clone showed up just once. The J gene is TRBJ2-2, the V gene TRBV12-5, with D unresolved. Germline CDR1 is LGHNT and CDR2 is FRNRAP. The CDR3 has 15 amino acids. V lost 3 bases and J 2 bases, leaving 10 bases between the germline ends. The CDR3 bases are TGTGCTAGTGGTTTTCGGCAACTCAACACCGGGGAGCTGTTTTTT. It specifies CASGFRQLNTGELFF.

Here the CDR3 DNA reads TGTGCCAGCAGTTACCTAGGACAGGGCAATGAGCAGTTCTTC. Translation gives CASSYLGQGNEQFF. This sequence joins TRBV6-5 and TRBJ2-1; 8 bases fit TRBD1. This CDR3 has 14 residues. Germline V lookup: CDR1 MNHEY, CDR2 SVGAGI. Losses at the gene ends were 2 bases for V and 6 bases for J; bases not matched to a gene: 3.

There are a few counts of this clone. The chain joins TRBV28 to TRBJ1-2; TRBD1 matches 7 bases. The CDR3 is 16 amino acids. Germline V CDR1 and CDR2: MDHEN, SYDVKM. V was clipped by 5 bases and J by 7 bases; unmatched bases: 16. In DNA, the CDR3 is TGTGCCAGCAGTACTCACACAGGGGAAAGGTACGGTGGCTACACCTTC. Translation: CASSTHTGERYGGYTF.

The rearrangement joins TRBV24-1 to TRBJ1-1; D possibly corresponds to TRBD1 (5 bases). The V and J ends lost 4 bases and 13 bases respectively, with 15 bases between them. Per germline, CDR1 KGHDR and CDR2 SFDVKD. This CDR3 is 12 amino acids long. CDR3 coding DNA: TGTGCCACCAGTGACACCGGGACCCCGGTTTTCTTT. Translation: CATSDTGTPVFF.

The chain combines TRBV2 with TRBJ1-5; D perhaps matches TRBD1 (5 bases). Germline V CDR1 and CDR2: SNHLY, FYNNEI. CDR3 length: 15 amino acids. The V gene lost 7 bases and the J gene lost 2 bases, with 15 bases spanning the gap. The DNA of the CDR3 is TGTGCCAGCAAGCTCAGGGACGCGCGCAATCAGCCCCAGCATTTT. This gives the protein CASKLRDARNQPQHF. Supplemented by reference TRBV2 and TRBJ1-5, the full variable domain reads EPEVTQTPSHQVTQMGQEVILRCVPISNHLYFYWYRQILGQKVEFLVSFYNNEISEKSEIFDDQFSVERPDGSNFTLKIRSTKLEDSAMYFCASKLRDARNQPQHFGDGTRLSIL.

The chain is built from TRBV14 and TRBJ1-2, with 9 bases aligning to TRBD1. CDR1 SGHDN and CDR2 FVKESK come from the germline V gene. The CDR3 extends over 16 amino acids. V was pared by 0 bases and J by 8 bases, with 10 bases of the junction left unmatched. DNA of the CDR3: TGTGCCAGCAGCCAAGACCCGGGACAGGGTCCTGAGGGCTACACCTTC. Translated, it gives CASSQDPGQGPEGYTF.

The chain recombines TRBV2 with TRBJ2-7; TRBD1 matches 7 bases. CDR1 is SNHLY, CDR2 FYNNEI, per germline. The junction had 8 bases not matched to a gene; V was cut back by 7 bases and J by 2 bases. This CDR3 comprises 14 residues. The CDR3 protein is CASNRGQTTYEQYF. The CDR3 DNA sequence: TGTGCCAGCAACAGGGGACAGACGACCTACGAGCAGTACTTC. Full variable domain (rest looked up from reference TRBV2 and TRBJ2-7): EPEVTQTPSHQVTQMGQEVILRCVPISNHLYFYWYRQILGQKVEFLVSFYNNEISEKSEIFDDQFSVERPDGSNFTLKIRSTKLEDSAMYFCASNRGQTTYEQYFGPGTRLTVT.